These 18 T cell receptor beta chains came from one sample sequenced in a study of graft-versus-host responses after intestinal transplantation. TCRdb's copy holds only in-frame clones and misses some; the assay was immunoSEQ multiplex PCR. Of 50,000 or so clones listed, 90% to 95% are singletons. The specimen comprised PBMCs, sampled 750 to 850 days after a first intestinal transplant, on the day of a second. The receptor source for this set is a human patient who received an intestinal transplant, so some T cells may come from the graft donor.

This chain links TRBV5-1 with TRBJ2-1; D unresolved. CDR1 is SGHRS, CDR2 YFSETQ, per germline. Trimming pared 0 bases from V and 2 bases from J, leaving 12 bases between. The CDR3 totals 16 residues. The chain's CDR3 is CASSLGWGPTYNEQFF. CDR3 in DNA: TGCGCCAGCAGCTTGGGGTGGGGTCCTACCTACAATGAGCAGTTCTTC.

V gene TRBV13 combines with J gene TRBJ2-1; 7 bases agree with TRBD2. In germline, CDR1 is PRHDT, CDR2 FYEKMQ (reference sequence). The CDR3 is 15 amino acids. With V trimmed by 2 bases and J by 2 bases, 3 bases remained unmatched. Written as DNA, the CDR3 is TGTGCCAGCAGCTTAACGGGAGGTACCTACAATGAGCAGTTCTTC. Residues: CASSLTGGTYNEQFF.

V usage is TRBV27 and J usage is TRBJ2-3; D is ambiguous. The CDR3 contains 14 residues. Germline values: CDR1 MNHEY, CDR2 SMNVEV (reference sequence). V shed 2 bases and J shed 6 bases, with 12 bases lying between them. CDR3 DNA sequence: TGTGCCAGCAGTTTAGTCTTGCCTTTCGATACGCAGTATTTT. Translating gives CASSLVLPFDTQYF.

The genes are TRBV7-3 and TRBJ2-1; TRBD2 is a possible D gene (6 bases). The V and J ends lost 1 base and 3 bases respectively, with 10 bases between them. CDR3 length: 15 amino acids. Germline lookup yields CDR1 SGHTA and CDR2 FQGTGA. CDR3 in DNA: TGTGCCAGCAGCTTAAGGGGAGCGGGCTACAATGAGCAGTTCTTC. The encoded protein is CASSLRGAGYNEQFF.

This rearrangement joins TRBV27 to TRBJ2-7; 9 positions match TRBD2. Trimming removed 5 bases from V and 9 bases from J; junction bases left unmatched: 14. This CDR3 is 15 amino acids long. The germline CDR1 and CDR2 sequences are MNHEY and SMNVEV (reference sequence). The CDR3 region is CASSAGLAGHPRQYF. CDR3 coding DNA: TGTGCCAGCAGTGCCGGCCTAGCGGGGCACCCCAGGCAGTACTTC.

In its sample, this clone was seen once. The V gene is TRBV5-1, the J gene TRBJ2-3; the D gene is possibly TRBD2 (5 bases). This CDR3 comprises 15 residues. From germline, CDR1 is SGHRS and CDR2 YFSETQ. Trimming took off 4 bases at V and 0 bases at J, with 12 bases between the two ends. The CDR3 protein is CASSTSISSTDTQYF. DNA for the CDR3: TGCGCCAGCAGCACTAGTATAAGCAGCACAGATACGCAGTATTTT.

Only one count was recorded for this clone. The CDR3 DNA reads TGTGCCAGCAGCCCCAATCTCCGAAGGGGGACCTACGAGCAGTACTTC. It encodes CASSPNLRRGTYEQYF. V is TRBV11-2 and J is TRBJ2-7; TRBD1 might be the D (6 bases). This CDR3 is built from 16 residues. With 5 bases removed from V and 2 bases from J, the gap between germline ends came to 19 bases. The germline gives CDR1 SGHAT, CDR2 FQNNGV.

The chain links TRBV5-1 to TRBJ1-6, with a possible D match to TRBD1 (5 bases). From germline, CDR1 is SGHRS and CDR2 YFSETQ. V shed 4 bases and J shed 7 bases, with 12 bases lying between them. This CDR3 is built from 14 residues. The CDR3: CASSVGVENSPLHF. The DNA of the CDR3 is TGCGCCAGCAGCGTAGGGGTGGAGAATTCACCCCTCCACTTT.

The chain links TRBV5-4 to TRBJ2-7; no clear D gene. V shed 3 bases and J shed 2 bases, with 6 bases lying between them. Germline CDR1 reads SGHNT; CDR2 reads YYREEE (reference sequence). The CDR3 loop spans 12 amino acids. The CDR3 sequence: CASSSYPYEQYF. The DNA of the CDR3 is TGTGCCAGCAGCTCCTACCCCTACGAGCAGTACTTC.

The chain joins TRBV9 to TRBJ1-5; tentatively, D is TRBD1 (5 bases). CDR1 is SGDLS, CDR2 YYNGEE, per germline. The CDR3 consists of 13 residues. Trimming pared 0 bases from V and 6 bases from J, leaving 7 bases between. In nucleotides, the CDR3 is TGTGCCAGCAGCGTAGCTACAGGTCAGCCCCAGCATTTT. This codes for CASSVATGQPQHF.

This clone has just one count. V is TRBV7-9 and J is TRBJ1-5; weak D call: TRBD1 (5 bases). The V end lost 0 bases, the J end lost 7 bases, and 16 bases lay between the germline ends. This CDR3 contains 16 residues. Germline-derived CDR1 and CDR2 are SEHNR and FQNEAQ (reference sequence). In nucleotides, the CDR3 is TGTGCCAGCAGCTTAGCTTCTCGGGGACGGGACCAGCCCCAGCATTTT. Its translation: CASSLASRGRDQPQHF.

In this sample, this clone turned up once. The chain combines TRBV29-1 with TRBJ2-5; 12 nucleotides align to TRBD2. Trimming took 3 bases from V and 0 from J; bases not matched to a gene: 5. CDR3 size: 16 residues. CDR1 SQVTM and CDR2 ANQGSEA come from the germline V gene. The CDR3 coding sequence is TGCAGCGTTGAGACTAGCGGGAGCGGGTACCAAGAGACCCAGTACTTC. It encodes CSVETSGSGYQETQYF.

This chain links TRBV29-1 with TRBJ2-7; the D gene is possibly TRBD2 (6 bases). V lost 6 bases to trimming and J lost 5 bases, with 14 bases between them. This CDR3 is 12 amino acids long. Per germline, CDR1 SQVTM and CDR2 ANQGSEA. CDR3 sequence (DNA): TGCAGCGTGGACTATGGTCGCGACGAGCAGTACTTC. Its protein product is CSVDYGRDEQYF.

V is TRBV29-1 and J is TRBJ2-1, with D possibly TRBD1 on 6 matching bases. Germline-derived CDR1 and CDR2 are SQVTM and ANQGSEA. Trimming cost V 6 bases and J 7 bases, with 28 bases left between them. The CDR3 loop spans 17 amino acids. CDR3 DNA: TGCAGCGTACCCCAGACATACGGCAGGGGATTTAAGAATGAGCAGTTCTTC. It is translated as CSVPQTYGRGFKNEQFF.

The table lists this clone with a count of one. The V call is TRBV18, the J call TRBJ2-5; the D is unclear. The V gene lost 1 base and the J gene lost 5 bases, with 14 bases spanning the gap. The germline V gene has CDR1 KGHSH and CDR2 LQKENI. The CDR3 sequence is 15 residues long. This CDR3 is CASSPRFGDGETQYF. The CDR3 nucleotides are TGTGCCAGCTCACCACGGTTTGGGGATGGGGAGACCCAGTACTTC.

The V call is TRBV5-4, the J call TRBJ2-7; 7 bases match TRBD1. V lost 2 bases and J lost 1; bases outside the gene matches: 9. CDR1 and CDR2 from the germline V gene are SGHNT and YYREEE (reference sequence). CDR3 size: 16 residues. As DNA, the CDR3 is TGTGCCAGCAGCTTTATTACGGGACAGCTATCCTACGAGCAGTACTTC. This sequence encodes CASSFITGQLSYEQYF.

This clone came up once. V gene TRBV18 combines with J gene TRBJ2-5, with 8 bases aligning to TRBD1. V shed 2 bases and J 3 bases; nucleotides not matched to a gene: 2. This CDR3 is 14 amino acids long. CDR1 is KGHSH, CDR2 LQKENI, per germline. The CDR3 reads CASSPGTGKETQYF. CDR3 sequence (DNA): TGTGCCAGCTCACCAGGGACAGGCAAAGAGACCCAGTACTTC.

In this sample, this clone turned up once. The V call is TRBV11-2, the J call TRBJ1-4; 7 bases are a match to TRBD1. Germline V gene lookup returns CDR1 SGHAT and CDR2 FQNNGV. V shed 5 bases, J shed 8 bases, and the junction held 5 bases outside the gene matches. The CDR3 consists of 13 residues. In nucleotides, the CDR3 is TGTGCCAGCAGCGTTAGCAGGGGGGAAAAACTGTTTTTT. Translated, it gives CASSVSRGEKLFF.